This TCR beta chain appears in the sequencing data of a study of shared clonotypes between healthy human individuals (dated by TCRdb to the early 2020s). A note on the overall study: A couple of women and three men aged 18 to 49 years were included in the cohort. Libraries were prepared and TCR repertoires were sequenced by different laboratories using diverse techniques, in order to increase sequencing depth and limit assay-specific biases. For each donor, CD4 naive and CD4 memory were each run on three plates, CD8 naive on two plates, and CD8 memory on one plate. Each donor's leukapheresis produced roughly between roughly 0.85 and 10 billion PBMCs. Blood TCR repertoires of about five healthy adults were deeply sequenced to estimate repertoire size and the extent of clonotype sharing between individuals. General conclusions and limits of the study: Rarefaction of sorted-subset datasets indicated incomplete sequencing despite the large sequencing depth. The small number of donors limited the genetic and exposure-history diversity represented. Pairwise subsampling led to the expectation that sequencing depth would affect the degree of clonotype sharing among donors. Sharing across four donors was observed for around 5% of naive CD4, about 4% of naive CD8, 2% to 2.5% of memory CD4, and about 0.4% of memory CD8 clonotypes. Higher generation probabilities were observed for clonotypes shared by all four sorted-subset donors than for non-shared clonotypes. Only blood was sampled, and tissue TCR repertoires likely differ from those in blood. Naive subsets generally had larger estimated clonotype richness than memory subsets.

Healthy HIV-negative adults with no recently reported acute infections or vaccinations were included as donors. Every donor was a Caucasian adult residing in Nashville, Tennessee, USA. CD4+ T cells were enriched by magnetic negative selection, after which naive cells were positively selected on CD45RA and the negative fraction was taken as the memory subset. Blood was collected by leukapheresis, and PBMCs were isolated by Ficoll-Histopaque density gradient centrifugation and then cryopreserved in liquid nitrogen vapor phase. Purity and quantity of every magnetically sorted T cell population were checked by analytical flow cytometry. Each sorted fraction had its genomic DNA isolated and then quantified by UV absorbance on a Nanodrop 2000c. CDR1 SGHNT and CDR2 YYREEE were looked up in the germline V gene (reference sequence). The V end gives up 0 bases and the J end 2 bases, leaving 5 bases in the junction not matched to a gene. Including cysteine and phenylalanine, the CDR3 has 16 amino acids. CDR3 DNA only is kept here, 48 bases in frame from base 1.

Turning to this clone: Its specific antigen is unknown. No per-base quality is available; no much larger clone lies one base away.

Using the deep immunoSEQ assay, multiplex PCR amplified TCR CDR3 regions from genomic DNA. Genomic DNA extracted from each cell subset was distributed evenly over all wells of several immunoSEQ 96-well plates, and each plate served as one replicate. For sorted subsets, around 200 ng genomic DNA, equal to 30,000 or so T cell genomes, was loaded into each replicate PCR. The purified libraries were quantified using a Qubit 3.0 fluorometer, sized with a Bioanalyzer 2100, and then quantified again using the KAPA Library Quantification kit. Each immunoSEQ 96-well plate was sequenced on its own single-read 150-cycle Illumina NextSeq 550 flow cell. In the original analysis: The immunoSEQ output contained only junctional sequences without quality scores, so filtering could not match that applied to full-length reads. To assign V/J genes and CDR3, sequences were annotated against IMGT germline references using PyIR, a Python wrapper for IgBLAST v1.9. Reads with weak V/J assignments (E-value above 1e-6), missing CDR3, stop codons, out-of-frame junctions, or ambiguous translated residues were removed. A V3J clonotype was defined by an identical inferred V gene, J gene, and CDR3 amino acid sequence. The percentage overlap between two repertoires was calculated by dividing the number of shared unique clonotypes by the size of the smaller repertoire. Repertoire richness was assessed with RTK rarefaction, the Chao1 estimator, and Recon v2.1 estimates of unobserved clonotypes. OLGA was used to compute generation probabilities for all TCRbeta clonotypes that the gDNA method yielded from a handful of donors. TCRdb re-hosts the immuneACCESS table, in-frame sequences only. Its copies lack some clones; in the studies checked, an unresolved V gene accounts for under half of them, and the cause for the rest is not known. The V and J calls and clone size come from that table; D and trimming were worked out from the DNA. The sample table lists 850,000 to 1,200,000 clones, approximately 68% of them with a count of one. The leading ten clones occupy about 1.5% of the sample.

The TCR sequence derives from a man aged 18 to 35 in good health. Recombination joined TRBV5-4 with TRBJ2-4, with 7 bases aligning to TRBD1. Sample: memory CD4+ T cells sorted from blood. The sample's cell subset or site, from its label and the paper: CD45RA-negative fraction. The nucleotides are TGTGCCAGCAGCTTGGCCCGGGACAGAACCAAAAACATTCAGTACTTC. This codes for CASSLARDRTKNIQYF.